These 21 T cell receptor beta chains were sequenced from one sample in a study of T cell clonotyping in hematopoietic cell transplantation. Only in-frame clones appear in the TCRdb table, and some are missing; sequencing was by immunoSEQ multiplex PCR. The data show about 41,000 clones, approximately 95% seen once. Sequencing was performed on peripheral blood mononuclear cells. The source is a man in his thirties or forties in good health. Some clones in this sample may be carry-over from other donors' samples.

The chain recombines TRBV19 with TRBJ2-7; 7 bases line up with TRBD1. The V gene's germline CDR1 is LNHDA and CDR2 SQIVND (reference sequence). Trimming at V came to 5 bases and at J to 3 bases, leaving 7 bases not matched to a gene. The CDR3 is 14 residues long. The CDR3: CASSPDRAHYEQYF. CDR3 coding DNA: TGTGCCAGTAGTCCCGACAGGGCCCACTACGAGCAGTACTTC.

The chain recombines TRBV2 with TRBJ2-5; 10 positions match TRBD1. The CDR3 contains 17 residues. V dropped 0 bases and J dropped 4; count of bases not matched to a gene: 8. Germline V lookup: CDR1 SNHLY, CDR2 FYNNEI. CDR3 sequence (DNA): TGTGCCAGCAGTGAAGCGAGGACAGGGGGTGGAAGAGAGACCCAGTACTTC. This codes for CASSEARTGGGRETQYF.

CDR3 sequence: CASSREARQETQYF. The CDR3 DNA follows: TGTGCCAGCAGCAGGGAGGCGAGACAAGAGACCCAGTACTTC. The chain is built from TRBV4-2 and TRBJ2-5, with D perhaps TRBD2 (6 bases). The V end was cut by 5 bases, the J end by 2 bases, with 12 bases between. The germline CDR1 and CDR2 sequences are LGHNA and YNFKEQ. This CDR3 has 14 amino acids.

The J gene is TRBJ1-2, the V gene TRBV4-3; no definite D call. Trimming shortened V by 1 base and J by 4 bases, and 10 bases separated the two germline ends. The CDR3 contains 14 residues. CDR1 LGHNA and CDR2 YSLEER come from the germline V gene. The CDR3 sequence: CASSQAGERYGYTF. CDR3 DNA sequence: TGCGCCAGCAGCCAAGCAGGAGAACGCTATGGCTACACCTTC.

V is TRBV27 and J is TRBJ2-7, with TRBD1 matching over 8 bases. CDR1 and CDR2 (germline): MNHEY, SMNVEV (reference sequence). V was pared by 4 bases and J by 4 bases, with 9 bases of the junction left unmatched. The CDR3 runs to 15 residues. This CDR3 is CASSSSGGWLYEQYF. CDR3 bases: TGTGCCAGCAGTTCGTCAGGGGGCTGGCTTTACGAGCAGTACTTC.

The chain recombines TRBV5-1 with TRBJ2-3; TRBD2 matches at 9 bases. Unmatched junction bases numbered 7, after V lost 0 bases and J lost 2 bases. CDR1 SGHRS and CDR2 YFSETQ come from the germline V gene. The CDR3 is made up of 17 amino acids. The CDR3 bases are TGCGCCAGCAGCTTGGGTAGCGGGGGCCGAGACACAGATACGCAGTATTTT. Its translation: CASSLGSGGRDTDTQYF.

The V gene is TRBV7-9, the J gene TRBJ2-7, with D possibly TRBD2 on 6 matching bases. Germline loops: CDR1 SEHNR, CDR2 FQNEAQ (reference sequence). The CDR3 extends over 14 amino acids. With 2 bases removed from V and 6 bases from J, the gap between germline ends came to 14 bases. The CDR3 protein is CASSLFGGAVEQYF. As DNA, the CDR3 is TGTGCCAGCAGCTTATTTGGAGGGGCCGTCGAGCAGTACTTC.

The genes are TRBV19 and TRBJ2-7; TRBD1 matches at 8 bases. This CDR3 region has 14 residues. Germline V gene sequence: CDR1 LNHDA, CDR2 SQIVND (reference sequence). The V gene end was trimmed by 5 bases and the J gene end by 4 bases; junction bases not matched to a gene: 7. CDR3 sequence (DNA): TGTGCCAGTAGTTCTTGGACAGGGAATTACGAGCAGTACTTC. Protein product: CASSSWTGNYEQYF.

This clone was observed once. The chain employs TRBV5-1 and TRBJ1-1; D remains unclear. The CDR3 contains 14 residues. Germline V lookup: CDR1 SGHRS, CDR2 YFSETQ. V lost 4 bases and J lost 4, with 14 bases in between. CDR3 sequence reads: CASSLVDAGTEAFF. CDR3 bases: TGCGCCAGCAGCCTAGTTGATGCGGGCACTGAAGCTTTCTTT.

About this clone: Other DNA sequences within the sample encode an identical CDR3. This chain joins TRBV9 and TRBJ2-7, with 9 bases fitting TRBD1. The germline CDR1 and CDR2 sequences are SGDLS and YYNGEE. V lost 3 bases to trimming and J lost 4 bases; unmatched junction nucleotides: 8. The CDR3 covers 15 residues. Here the CDR3 DNA reads TGTGCCAGCAGCGCCTCCGGGACAGGGTTATACGAGCAGTACTTC. This translates into CASSASGTGLYEQYF. Drawing the rest from reference TRBV9 and TRBJ2-7, the complete variable domain is DSGVTQTPKHLITATGQRVTLRCSPRSGDLSVYWYQQSLDQGLQFLIQYYNGEERAKGNILERFSAQQFPDLHSELNLSSLELGDSALYFCASSASGTGLYEQYFGPGTRLTVT.

This sequence joins TRBV9 and TRBJ2-5; the match to TRBD2 covers 9 bases. The CDR3 covers 15 residues. Trimming at V came to 4 bases and at J to 5 bases, leaving 9 bases not matched to a gene. In germline, CDR1 is SGDLS, CDR2 YYNGEE. Here the CDR3 reads CASSTQRGEMETQYF. The DNA for the CDR3 is TGTGCCAGCAGCACCCAGCGGGGGGAAATGGAGACCCAGTACTTC.

The CDR3 loop reads CAWSVGQTYEQYF. The CDR3 DNA sequence: TGTGCCTGGAGTGTAGGTCAGACCTACGAGCAGTACTTC. The chain uses TRBV30 and TRBJ2-7; no clear D. In germline, CDR1 is GTSNPN, CDR2 SVGIG (reference sequence). The CDR3 is made up of 13 amino acids. The germline V and J ends were trimmed by 0 bases and 2 bases, with 8 bases remaining between them. The complete variable domain, with remaining parts taken from reference TRBV30 and TRBJ2-7, reads SQTIHQWPATLVQPVGSPLSLECTVEGTSNPNLYWYRQAAGRGLQLLFYSVGIGQISSEVPQNLSASRPQDRQFILSSKKLLLSDSGFYLCAWSVGQTYEQYFGPGTRLTVT.

The chain recombines TRBV27 with TRBJ1-2, with TRBD1 identical over 7 bases. Germline V gene data show CDR1 as MNHEY and CDR2 as SMNVEV (reference sequence). J lost 4 bases, V lost 4 bases, and 9 bases had no gene match. The CDR3 spans 15 residues. The CDR3 loop is CASSSGDSWSYGYTF. The CDR3, as DNA: TGTGCCAGCAGTTCAGGGGACAGCTGGAGCTATGGCTACACCTTC.

The chain uses TRBV9 and TRBJ2-1; 7 positions match TRBD2. J was trimmed by 8 bases and V by 4 bases; bases with no gene match: 9. Per germline, CDR1 SGDLS and CDR2 YYNGEE. This CDR3 spans 14 amino acids. The CDR3 sequence: CASSSQPGGDEQFF. The CDR3 DNA sequence: TGTGCCAGCAGCTCCCAACCGGGAGGAGATGAGCAGTTCTTC.

This chain joins TRBV6-5 and TRBJ2-5; a possible D gene is TRBD2 (6 bases). This CDR3 has 14 amino acids. V was clipped by 7 bases and J by 5 bases, with 17 bases between them. The V gene's germline CDR1 is MNHEY and CDR2 SVGAGI. The CDR3 sequence: CASKAPEGWETQYF. The CDR3, as DNA: TGTGCCAGCAAGGCCCCGGAGGGATGGGAGACCCAGTACTTC.

This chain uses TRBV19 with TRBJ1-2, with D possibly matching TRBD1 (5 bases). Trimming stripped 7 bases from V and 4 bases from J, with 10 bases between. This CDR3 spans 12 amino acids. Germline V gene lookup returns CDR1 LNHDA and CDR2 SQIVND (reference sequence). CDR3 nucleotide sequence: TGTGCCAGTATGGGGGGAACCTATGGCTACACCTTC. Translated, it gives CASMGGTYGYTF.

The rearrangement uses TRBV27 and TRBJ2-5, with 10 bases aligning to TRBD2. This CDR3 spans 14 amino acids. Germline lookup yields CDR1 MNHEY and CDR2 SMNVEV (reference sequence). Trimming at V came to 6 bases and at J to 4 bases, leaving 5 bases not matched to a gene. The CDR3 reads CASRISGGGETQYF. Written as DNA, the CDR3 is TGTGCCAGCAGAATCAGCGGGGGGGGAGAGACCCAGTACTTC.

V and J are TRBV27 and TRBJ2-1; D possibly matches TRBD1 or TRBD2 (5 bases each). The CDR3 spans 13 residues. V lost 3 bases and J lost 7, with 10 bases in between. In germline, CDR1 is MNHEY, CDR2 SMNVEV (reference sequence). The CDR3 loop reads CASSLGPINEQFF. In nucleotides, the CDR3 is TGTGCCAGCAGTTTGGGACCGATAAATGAGCAGTTCTTC.

V is TRBV6-5 and J is TRBJ2-5, with 9 bases identical to TRBD2. The CDR3 loop spans 15 amino acids. J was trimmed by 3 bases and V by 5 bases; bases with no gene match: 7. CDR1 MNHEY and CDR2 SVGAGI come from the germline V gene. As DNA, the CDR3 is TGTGCCAGCAGTCGGAACCTAGCGGGAAAAGAGACCCAGTACTTC. Protein: CASSRNLAGKETQYF.

Only one count was recorded for this clone. CDR3 loop: CASSWTAANTGELFF. The CDR3 DNA reads as TGTGCCAGCAGTTGGACAGCCGCGAACACCGGGGAGCTGTTTTTT. The V and J genes are TRBV11-3 and TRBJ2-2, with D possibly matching TRBD1 (6 bases). Germline V gene sequence: CDR1 SGHNT, CDR2 YENEEA. The CDR3 consists of 15 residues. Trimming stripped 6 bases from V and 0 bases from J, with 11 bases between. The whole variable domain, filled in from reference TRBV11-3 and TRBJ2-2, reads EAGVVQSPRYKIIEKKQPVAFWCNPISGHNTLYWYLQNLGQGPELLIRYENEEAVDDSQLPKDRFSAERLKGVDSTLKIQPAELGDSAVYLCASSWTAANTGELFFGEGSRLTVL.

This chain connects TRBV5-1 to TRBJ1-1; 10 bases map to TRBD1. V lost 4 bases and J lost 2; bases outside the gene matches: 8. Per the germline V gene, CDR1 is SGHRS and CDR2 is YFSETQ. The CDR3 totals 16 residues. This chain's CDR3 is CASSGGTGEVNTEAFF. The CDR3 DNA sequence: TGCGCCAGCAGCGGCGGGACAGGGGAAGTTAACACTGAAGCTTTCTTT.